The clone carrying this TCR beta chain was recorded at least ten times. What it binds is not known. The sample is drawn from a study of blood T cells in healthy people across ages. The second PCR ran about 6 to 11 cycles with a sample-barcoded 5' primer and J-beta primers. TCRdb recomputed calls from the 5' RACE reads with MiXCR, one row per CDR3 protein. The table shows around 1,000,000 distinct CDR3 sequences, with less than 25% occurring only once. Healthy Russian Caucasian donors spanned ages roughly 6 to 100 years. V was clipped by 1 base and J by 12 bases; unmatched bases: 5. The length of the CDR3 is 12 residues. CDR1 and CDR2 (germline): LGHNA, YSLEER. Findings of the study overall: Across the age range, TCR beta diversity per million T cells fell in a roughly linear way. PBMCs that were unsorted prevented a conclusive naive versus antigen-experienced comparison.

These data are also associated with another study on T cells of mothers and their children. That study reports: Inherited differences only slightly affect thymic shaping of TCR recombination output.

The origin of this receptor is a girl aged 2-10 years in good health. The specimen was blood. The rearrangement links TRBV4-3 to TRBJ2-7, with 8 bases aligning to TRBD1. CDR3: CASSQGRDRLYF. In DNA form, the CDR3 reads TGCGCCAGCAGCCAAGGTAGGGACAGGCTGTACTTC.